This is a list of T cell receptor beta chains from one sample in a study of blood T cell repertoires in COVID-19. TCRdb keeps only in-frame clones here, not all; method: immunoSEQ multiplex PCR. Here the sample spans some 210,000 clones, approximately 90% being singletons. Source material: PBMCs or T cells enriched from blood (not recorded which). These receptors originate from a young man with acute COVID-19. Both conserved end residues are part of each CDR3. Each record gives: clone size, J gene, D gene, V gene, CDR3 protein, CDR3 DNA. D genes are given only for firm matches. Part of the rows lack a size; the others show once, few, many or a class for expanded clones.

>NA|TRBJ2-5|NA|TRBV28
CASMGLPETQYF
TGTGCCAGCATGGGGCTCCCAGAGACCCAGTACTTC
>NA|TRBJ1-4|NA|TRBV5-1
CASSLYGANEKLFF
TGCGCCAGCAGCTTGTACGGGGCTAATGAAAAACTGTTTTTT
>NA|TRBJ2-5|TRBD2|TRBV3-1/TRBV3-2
CASSQVIVAGGGETQYF
TGTGCCAGCAGCCAAGTGATTGTAGCGGGAGGGGGAGAGACCCAGTACTTC
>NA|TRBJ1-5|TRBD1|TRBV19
CASSRRTRTGDSNQPQHF
TGTGCCAGTAGCAGACGAACTCGGACAGGGGATAGCAATCAGCCCCAGCATTTT
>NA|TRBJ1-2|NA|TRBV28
CASRQTTGGYTF
TGTGCCAGCAGACAGACCACCGGTGGCTACACCTTC
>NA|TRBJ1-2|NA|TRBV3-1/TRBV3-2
CASSPPAGGYGYTF
TGTGCCAGCAGCCCCCCTGCGGGGGGTTATGGCTACACCTTC
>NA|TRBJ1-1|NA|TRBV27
CASSLAPRSEAFF
TGTGCCAGCAGTTTAGCCCCACGGTCTGAAGCTTTCTTT
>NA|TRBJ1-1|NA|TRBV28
CASSFLAVNTEAFF
TGTGCCAGCAGTTTTCTAGCGGTGAACACTGAAGCTTTCTTT
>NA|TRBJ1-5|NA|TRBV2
CASSGGREGQPQHF
TGTGCCAGCAGTGGGGGTAGGGAGGGTCAGCCCCAGCATTTT
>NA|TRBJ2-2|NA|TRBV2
CASREGQFTGELFF
TGTGCCAGCAGGGAAGGACAGTTCACCGGGGAGCTGTTTTTT
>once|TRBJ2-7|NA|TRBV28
CASQRSTYEQYF
TGTGCCAGCCAGAGGAGCACATACGAGCAGTACTTC
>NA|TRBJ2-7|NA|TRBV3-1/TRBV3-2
CASSQDGRPISGEQYF
TGTGCCAGCAGCCAAGATGGGAGGCCTATATCAGGCGAGCAGTACTTC
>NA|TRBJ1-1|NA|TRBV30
CALGQSYNTEAFF
TGTGCCTTGGGACAATCCTACAACACTGAAGCTTTCTTT
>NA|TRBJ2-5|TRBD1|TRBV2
CASRGQGIVETQYF
TGTGCCAGCAGAGGACAGGGGATCGTAGAGACCCAGTACTTC
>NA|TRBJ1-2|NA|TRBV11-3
CASSFHDSGYGYTF
TGTGCCAGCAGCTTCCACGACAGTGGCTATGGCTACACCTTC
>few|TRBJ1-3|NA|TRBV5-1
CASSLAGEVGNTIYF
TGCGCCAGCAGCTTGGCCGGGGAAGTTGGAAACACCATATATTTT
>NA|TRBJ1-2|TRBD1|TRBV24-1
CATSDLGDRGHYGYTF
TGTGCCACCAGTGATTTGGGGGACAGGGGGCACTATGGCTACACCTTC
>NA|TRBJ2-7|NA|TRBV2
CASSERGYHEQYF
TGTGCCAGCAGTGAAAGGGGGTACCACGAGCAGTACTTC
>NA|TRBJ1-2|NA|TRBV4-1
CASSQAGGRYGYTF
TGCGCCAGCAGCCAAGCGGGGGGTCGCTATGGCTACACCTTC
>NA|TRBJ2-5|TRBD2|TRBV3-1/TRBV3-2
CASSQEGGSETQYF
TGTGCCAGCAGCCAAGAGGGAGGGAGTGAGACCCAGTACTTC
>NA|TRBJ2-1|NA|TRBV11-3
CASSPVSYNEQFF
TGTGCCAGCAGCCCTGTTTCTTACAATGAGCAGTTCTTC
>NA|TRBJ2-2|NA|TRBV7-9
CASSYQNGVGGSAGELFF
TGTGCCAGCAGCTACCAAAACGGGGTCGGGGGTTCAGCCGGGGAGCTGTTTTTT
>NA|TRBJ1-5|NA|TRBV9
CASSPGGGGQPQHF
TGTGCCAGCAGCCCCGGGGGGGGTGGGCAGCCCCAGCATTTT
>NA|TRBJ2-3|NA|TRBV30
CAWTWRSTDTQYF
TGTGCCTGGACCTGGCGGAGCACAGATACGCAGTATTTT
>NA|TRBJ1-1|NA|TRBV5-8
CASRGLAGLNTEAFF
TGTGCCAGCAGAGGTCTCGCGGGACTGAACACTGAAGCTTTCTTT
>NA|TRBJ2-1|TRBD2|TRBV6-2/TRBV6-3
CASRPGLARIGEQFF
TGTGCCAGCCGCCCGGGACTAGCGAGAATCGGCGAGCAGTTCTTC
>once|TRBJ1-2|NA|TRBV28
CASSSTDNYGYTF
TGTGCCAGCAGTTCGACAGATAACTATGGCTACACCTTC
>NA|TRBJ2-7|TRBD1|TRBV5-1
CASSLGGTGYNEQYF
TGCGCCAGCAGCTTGGGTGGGACAGGGTATAACGAGCAGTACTTC
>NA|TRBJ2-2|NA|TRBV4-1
CASSHILATGELFF
TGCGCCAGCAGCCATATCTTAGCCACCGGGGAGCTGTTTTTT